A single sample is the source of the 16 T cell receptor beta chains below, sequenced in a study of CXCR3-negative and CXCR3-positive naive CD8 T cells. The study made its TRB cDNA libraries by 5' RACE, adding UMI labels. TCRdb reprocessed the 5' RACE reads, keeping one entry per CDR3 protein, no DNA. The ten top clones account for around 2.9%, within a sample of about 5,200 distinct CDR3 sequences. The specimen was naive CXCR3- CD8+ T cells from blood. Subset indicated: CD45RO-CCR7+CD27+CD95- naive CD8+ T cells lacking CXCR3 (TNR3-). The receptor set was obtained from a human donor in good health. Some clones in this sample may be carry-over from other donors' samples.

This clonotype is called medium-sized based on its frequency. V usage is TRBV28 and J usage is TRBJ1-1; as DNA is missing, the TRBD1 call by TCRdb cannot be tested. The CDR3 sequence is 16 residues long. Germline V gene data show CDR1 as MDHEN and CDR2 as SYDVKM. The CDR3 is CASSPGTGLRNTEAFF. Full variable domain (outside the CDR3, taken from reference TRBV28 and TRBJ1-1): DVKVTQSSRYLVKRTGEKVFLECVQDMDHENMFWYRQDPGLGLRLIYFSYDVKMKEKGDIPEGYSVSREKKERFSLILESASTNQTSMYLCASSPGTGLRNTEAFFGQGTRLTVV.

Frequency places this clonotype as medium-sized (0.01 to 0.1%). This sequence joins TRBV7-8 and TRBJ2-3. The germline V gene encodes CDR1 SGHVS and CDR2 FQNEAQ. The CDR3 runs 13 residues. The CDR3 reads CASSVVVTDTQYF.

V usage is TRBV10-3 and J usage is TRBJ2-7. In germline, CDR1 is ENHRY, CDR2 SYGVKD. The CDR3 sequence is 12 residues long. CDR3: CAISVGTYEQYF.

Its frequency marks this clonotype as medium-sized. J is TRBJ1-1 and V is TRBV4-1. The CDR3 has 15 amino acids. Germline CDR1 is MGHRA and CDR2 is YSYEKL. The CDR3 sequence is CASSEGRGMNTEAFF.

The chain carries TRBV13 and TRBJ2-7; checking the TCRdb D call of TRBD2 is not possible without DNA. Germline V gene sequence: CDR1 PRHDT, CDR2 FYEKMQ (reference sequence). The CDR3 covers 14 residues. The CDR3: CASSLQGRAYEQYF.

The chain recombines TRBV7-9 with TRBJ2-7; there is no DNA to check the TCRdb D call of TRBD1. The CDR3 sequence is 15 residues long. Germline lookup yields CDR1 SEHNR and CDR2 FQNEAQ (reference sequence). The CDR3 sequence is CASSSRDRASYEQYF.

This chain connects TRBV25-1 to TRBJ2-1; TCRdb calls TRBD1, which cannot be checked without DNA. The length of the CDR3 is 16 residues. Germline loops: CDR1 MGHDK, CDR2 SYGVNS. The CDR3 sequence is CASSELRTDPYNEQFF. Full variable domain (remainder filled in from reference TRBV25-1 and TRBJ2-1): EADIYQTPRYLVIGTGKKITLECSQTMGHDKMYWYQQDPGMELHLIHYSYGVNSTEKGDLSSESTVSRIRTEHFPLTLESARPSHTSQYLCASSELRTDPYNEQFFGPGTRLTVL.

The chain uses TRBV20-1 and TRBJ1-6. In germline, CDR1 is DFQATT, CDR2 SNEGSKA (reference sequence). The CDR3 is made up of 16 amino acids. CDR3 loop: CSARPSGEYLNSPLHF.

V is TRBV5-1 and J is TRBJ2-3; absent DNA, TCRdb's TRBD1 call cannot be checked. CDR1 is SGHRS and CDR2 is YFSETQ in the germline V gene. The CDR3 consists of 19 residues. CDR3 in amino acids: CASTPPGRTGQGITDTQYF.

V usage is TRBV3-1 and J usage is TRBJ2-1; TCRdb designates TRBD1, a call that cannot be tested without DNA. Germline-derived CDR1 and CDR2 are LGHDT and YNNKEL (reference sequence). The CDR3 runs 16 residues. CDR3: CASSQDGGGPHNEQFF.

This clonotype is large by frequency. The rearrangement uses TRBV29-1 and TRBJ1-2; TCRdb's D call of TRBD1 is untestable without DNA. CDR3 length: 14 residues. Germline-derived CDR1 and CDR2 are SQVTM and ANQGSEA. CDR3 sequence reads: CSVVGGPGGYGYTF.

This clonotype counts as medium-sized (0.01 to 0.1%) by frequency. The CDR3 sequence is CASSPRVLEDIQYF. The chain is built from TRBV7-9 and TRBJ2-4; the TCRdb D gene call, TRBD2, has no DNA to confirm it. The CDR3 is 14 residues long. Germline CDR1 and CDR2: SEHNR and FQNEAQ (reference sequence).

The chain couples TRBV4-2 to TRBJ2-7; no DNA is available, so the TRBD1 call from TCRdb remains unchecked. The CDR3 runs 16 residues. CDR1 is LGHNA and CDR2 is YNFKEQ in the germline V gene. The CDR3 reads CASIILQGGSGYEQYF.

Considering frequency, this clonotype is large. The rearrangement joins TRBV7-9 to TRBJ1-2; there is no DNA to check the TCRdb D call of TRBD1. CDR3 length: 14 residues. Germline V gene data show CDR1 as SEHNR and CDR2 as FQNEAQ (reference sequence). Here the CDR3 reads CASSQVMDREGYTF.

The chain joins TRBV29-1 to TRBJ1-1. Germline V lookup: CDR1 SQVTM, CDR2 ANQGSEA. This CDR3 comprises 14 residues. CDR3 region: CSVGFADQNTEAFF.

This clonotype ranks as medium-sized (0.01 to 0.1%) in terms of frequency. The chain is built from TRBV6-2 or TRBV6-3 and TRBJ2-4; TCRdb gives TRBD1 as the D gene, but with no DNA this cannot be confirmed. In germline, CDR1 is MNHEY, CDR2 SVGEGT. The CDR3 covers 15 residues. The CDR3: CASSNPTEPGDIQYF.